The 27 T cell receptor beta chains in this list originate from one sample, sequenced in a study of tissue T cells after allogeneic stem cell transplantation. Sequencing used immunoSEQ multiplex PCR; TCRdb keeps in-frame clones, though not all of them. This sample carries 9,000 to 10,000 clones, roughly 60% of them seen once, and the ten largest clones take around 10%. The sample in question was tissue from the jejunum, obtained at autopsy. The receptors come from a woman aged 18-55 years with breast cancer.

The chain employs TRBV30 and TRBJ1-4; 9 bases map to TRBD1. Germline V gives CDR1 GTSNPN, CDR2 SVGIG (reference sequence). V lost 1 base, J lost 5 bases, and 5 bases stayed unmatched. The CDR3 is made up of 15 amino acids. The CDR3 region has the DNA TGTGCCTGGAGTGCTATGACAGGGGGAAATGAAAAACTGTTTTTT. Its translation: CAWSAMTGGNEKLFF.

Sample share makes this clone large. The V gene is TRBV6-2 or TRBV6-3, the J gene TRBJ2-5; 8 bases align to TRBD2. The length of the CDR3 is 16 residues. After removal of 2 bases from V and 7 bases from J, the junction contained 12 bases not matched to a gene. Germline lookup yields CDR1 MNHEY and CDR2 SVGEGT. CDR3 coding DNA: TGTGCCAGCAGTTACGGCGGGGGGCGTACCGGTCGGACCCAGTACTTC. This translates into CASSYGGGRTGRTQYF.

The rearrangement joins TRBV28 to TRBJ1-2; maybe TRBD1 (6 bases). Trimming took 6 bases from V and 4 from J, leaving 9 bases between them. Per the germline V gene, CDR1 is MDHEN and CDR2 is SYDVKM. There are 12 residues in the CDR3. The CDR3 coding sequence is TGTGCCAGCAGGAGCAGGGGCTATGGCTACACCTTC. Translated, it gives CASRSRGYGYTF.

The rearrangement links TRBV6-2 or TRBV6-3 to TRBJ2-7; TRBD2 matches 8 bases. V was clipped by 3 bases and J by 0 bases; unmatched bases: 7. The V gene's germline CDR1 is MNHEY and CDR2 SVGEGT. The length of the CDR3 is 16 residues. DNA for the CDR3: TGTGCCAGCAGTTATGCCGGGAGGGCCCTCTCCTACGAGCAGTACTTC. Amino acid sequence: CASSYAGRALSYEQYF.

V is TRBV5-5 and J is TRBJ1-1; no reliable D call. This CDR3 contains 11 residues. V lost 3 bases and J 7 bases, leaving 7 bases between the germline ends. Germline V gene data show CDR1 as SGHKS and CDR2 as YYEKEE (reference sequence). The CDR3 loop reads CASSSLLEAFF. As DNA, the CDR3 is TGTGCCAGCAGCTCATTGCTTGAAGCTTTCTTT.

The chain combines TRBV2 with TRBJ2-1, with D hard to call. Trimming took off 7 bases at V and 6 bases at J, with 19 bases between the two ends. Germline CDR1 and CDR2: SNHLY and FYNNEI. The CDR3 is made up of 15 amino acids. CDR3 amino acids: CASNRPYYPANEQFF. CDR3 DNA sequence: TGTGCCAGCAATAGACCGTACTACCCGGCCAATGAGCAGTTCTTC. The whole variable domain, filled in from reference TRBV2 and TRBJ2-1, reads EPEVTQTPSHQVTQMGQEVILRCVPISNHLYFYWYRQILGQKVEFLVSFYNNEISEKSEIFDDQFSVERPDGSNFTLKIRSTKLEDSAMYFCASNRPYYPANEQFFGPGTRLTVL.

This clone has just one count. The rearrangement joins TRBV6-5 to TRBJ1-2; D ambiguous. The V end was cut by 8 bases, the J end by 4 bases, with 8 bases between. CDR3 length: 11 residues. Germline loops: CDR1 MNHEY, CDR2 SVGAGI. CDR3 sequence reads: CASASGYGYTF. The CDR3 nucleotides are TGTGCCAGCGCCTCAGGCTATGGCTACACCTTC.

This clone is medium-sized in the sample. The chain carries TRBV25-1 and TRBJ2-3; 7 bases are shared with TRBD2. The CDR3 is 14 amino acids. Germline trimming cut 8 bases from V and 2 bases from J; bases unmatched to any gene: 7. Germline lookup yields CDR1 MGHDK and CDR2 SYGVNS. Here the CDR3 reads CASLAGGDTDTQYF. The CDR3 DNA reads as TGTGCCAGCTTAGCGGGTGGGGACACAGATACGCAGTATTTT.

Sample share makes this clone medium-sized. The identical CDR3 is also encoded by other nucleotide sequences in the sample. V is TRBV5-4 and J is TRBJ2-7; weak D call: TRBD2 (6 bases). The germline V gene encodes CDR1 SGHNT and CDR2 YYREEE (reference sequence). This CDR3 has 14 residues. V was shortened by 0 bases and J by 4 bases, with 11 bases between the two germline ends. The CDR3 here is CASSLGTREYEQYF. The CDR3 nucleotides read TGTGCCAGCAGCTTGGGGACGCGGGAATACGAGCAGTACTTC.

As for this clone: The sample holds other DNA sequences that translate to the same CDR3. The genes are TRBV4-2 and TRBJ1-4; a weak D match, TRBD1 (5 bases). Trimming left V 1 base short and J 6 bases short, with 15 bases between. The CDR3 consists of 16 residues. In germline, CDR1 is LGHNA, CDR2 YNFKEQ. CDR3 nucleotides: TGTGCCAGCAGCCAAGTGATCGGGACGGAGGATGAAAAACTGTTTTTT. It is translated as CASSQVIGTEDEKLFF.

This clone was seen a few times. The chain is built from TRBV6-6 and TRBJ2-3; D gene uncertain. The CDR3 has 13 residues. V lost 2 bases to trimming and J lost 2 bases, with 5 bases between them. CDR1 MNHNY and CDR2 SVGAGI come from the germline V gene (reference sequence). CDR3 DNA sequence: TGTGCCAGCAGTTACGAGCTCACAGATACGCAGTATTTT. Translation gives CASSYELTDTQYF.

V usage is TRBV6-6 and J usage is TRBJ2-1; 8 nucleotides agree with TRBD1. The CDR3 spans 15 residues. V lost 6 bases to trimming and J lost 5 bases; unmatched junction nucleotides: 9. Germline-derived CDR1 and CDR2 are MNHNY and SVGAGI (reference sequence). CDR3: CASRQPGGGHNEQFF. The CDR3 bases are TGTGCCAGCAGGCAACCAGGGGGCGGGCACAATGAGCAGTTCTTC.

The V and J genes are TRBV10-1 and TRBJ2-3; TRBD1 is a possible D gene (5 bases). The CDR3 runs to 14 residues. Germline V CDR1 and CDR2: WNHNN, SYGVQD (reference sequence). Trimming removed 5 bases at V and 1 base at J, with 10 bases between. The CDR3 bases are TGCGCCAGCAGTTCTGACAGAGGCACAGATACGCAGTATTTT. It is translated as CASSSDRGTDTQYF.

The CDR3 sequence is CASSRLASGNTIYF. For the CDR3, the DNA is TGTGCCAGCAGCCGTTTAGCCTCTGGAAACACCATATATTTT. The V and J genes are TRBV7-2 and TRBJ1-3; D call uncertain. This CDR3 is built from 14 residues. From germline, CDR1 is SGHTA and CDR2 FQGNSA. Trimming cost V 5 bases and J 0 bases, with 8 bases left between them.

The chain carries TRBV6-2 or TRBV6-3 and TRBJ2-5; D remains unclear. CDR1 MNHEY and CDR2 SVGEGT come from the germline V gene. Between the trimmed V and J ends, which lost 2 bases and 7 bases, there was a span of 8 bases. The CDR3 has 12 residues. The CDR3 DNA reads as TGTGCCAGCAGTTACACGGCCGGGACCCAGTACTTC. As protein: CASSYTAGTQYF.

The rearrangement uses TRBV27 and TRBJ1-1; TRBD1 matches at 9 bases. The J segment lost 4 bases and the V segment lost 5 bases, leaving 17 bases of the junction unmatched. The CDR3 consists of 18 residues. Germline V lookup: CDR1 MNHEY, CDR2 SMNVEV (reference sequence). The CDR3 protein is CASSTILDRGKTGTEAFF. The CDR3 DNA is TGTGCCAGCAGTACCATATTGGACAGGGGAAAAACCGGCACTGAAGCTTTCTTT.

The chain employs TRBV9 and TRBJ2-2; D not certain. The CDR3 is 13 amino acids. CDR1 is SGDLS and CDR2 is YYNGEE in the germline V gene. V lost 7 bases, J lost 1 base, and 8 bases lay in between. The CDR3 nucleotides read TGTGCCAGCCAAGTCGGGAACACCGGGGAGCTGTTTTTT. Protein: CASQVGNTGELFF.

The chain employs TRBV9 and TRBJ2-5; no clear D gene. CDR1 and CDR2 from the germline V gene are SGDLS and YYNGEE. This CDR3 contains 15 residues. Trimming stripped 0 bases from V and 1 base from J, with 10 bases between. As DNA, the CDR3 is TGTGCCAGCAGCGTAGGGCATAGCTTCCAAGAGACCCAGTACTTC. It codes for CASSVGHSFQETQYF. Complete variable domain (other parts from reference TRBV9 and TRBJ2-5): DSGVTQTPKHLITATGQRVTLRCSPRSGDLSVYWYQQSLDQGLQFLIQYYNGEERAKGNILERFSAQQFPDLHSELNLSSLELGDSALYFCASSVGHSFQETQYFGPGTRLLVL.

The chain has TRBV5-5 and TRBJ2-5; 8 bases map to TRBD2. Germline V gives CDR1 SGHKS, CDR2 YYEKEE (reference sequence). The CDR3 runs to 13 residues. The V gene end was trimmed by 4 bases and the J gene end by 5 bases; junction bases not matched to a gene: 4. The CDR3 region is CASSRGTRETQYF. The CDR3 bases are TGTGCCAGCAGCCGAGGGACTAGGGAGACCCAGTACTTC.

This chain joins TRBV5-6 and TRBJ1-2, with D perhaps matching TRBD1 (5 bases). V lost 2 bases to trimming and J lost 0 bases, with 14 bases between them. Germline CDR1 reads SGHDT; CDR2 reads YYEEEE. The CDR3 has 16 residues. The CDR3 region has the DNA TGTGCCAGCAGCTTTATTCAGGGCCTCTCTAACTATGGCTACACCTTC. Translating gives CASSFIQGLSNYGYTF.

This clone has only one observation. The rearrangement uses TRBV19 and TRBJ2-6, with D tentatively TRBD1 (7 bases). V shed 4 bases and J shed 4 bases, with 17 bases lying between them. The CDR3 loop spans 17 amino acids. Germline-derived CDR1 and CDR2 are LNHDA and SQIVND (reference sequence). CDR3: CASSSPGDSTGANVLTF. The CDR3 nucleotides are TGTGCCAGTAGTAGTCCGGGGGACAGCACCGGGGCCAACGTCCTGACTTTC. Based on the CDR3 plus reference TRBV19 and TRBJ2-6, the full variable domain is DGGITQSPKYLFRKEGQNVTLSCEQNLNHDAMYWYRQDPGQGLRLIYYSQIVNDFQKGDIAEGYSVSREKKESFPLTVTSAQKNPTAFYLCASSSPGDSTGANVLTFGAGSRLTVL.

The chain joins TRBV7-2 to TRBJ2-7; 8 bases fit TRBD2. CDR1 is SGHTA and CDR2 is FQGNSA in the germline V gene. J gave up 12 bases and V 5 bases, and 15 bases lay outside the gene matches. The CDR3 loop spans 14 amino acids. The CDR3 spells CASSAGGAYSVRYF. CDR3 coding DNA: TGTGCCAGCAGCGCCGGGGGGGCCTACTCAGTGCGGTACTTC.

V usage is TRBV6-5 and J usage is TRBJ1-2; 9 bases agree with TRBD1. V shed 7 bases and J 6 bases; nucleotides not matched to a gene: 6. CDR3 length equals 13 residues. CDR1 is MNHEY, CDR2 SVGAGI, per germline. The CDR3 spells CASNNRDRDGYTF. The CDR3 DNA sequence: TGTGCCAGCAACAACCGGGACAGGGATGGCTACACCTTC.

The chain links TRBV7-2 to TRBJ2-1; 9 bases line up with TRBD2. J gave up 6 bases and V 3 bases, and 12 bases lay outside the gene matches. This CDR3 contains 17 residues. Germline CDR1 SGHTA, CDR2 FQGNSA. The CDR3 reads CASSFLSRAAGGNEQFF. CDR3 coding DNA: TGTGCCAGCAGCTTTCTGAGTCGGGCAGCGGGAGGCAATGAGCAGTTCTTC.

This rearrangement joins TRBV7-3 to TRBJ2-1, with 7 bases identical to TRBD2. CDR3 size: 17 residues. In germline, CDR1 is SGHTA, CDR2 FQGTGA. J gave up 4 bases and V 4 bases, and 13 bases lay outside the gene matches. CDR3 loop: CASSSPERGGRYNEQFF. The CDR3 DNA follows: TGTGCCAGCAGCTCGCCTGAGCGCGGGGGAAGATACAATGAGCAGTTCTTC.

This clone was seen more than once but under ten times. The gene calls are TRBV7-2 and TRBJ2-7; D ambiguous. This CDR3 has 13 residues. Germline values: CDR1 SGHTA, CDR2 FQGNSA. V shed 5 bases and J shed 1 base, with 9 bases lying between them. CDR3 sequence reads: CASSLRKSYEQYF. In DNA, the CDR3 is TGTGCCAGCAGCCTCCGCAAGTCCTACGAGCAGTACTTC.

This sequence joins TRBV25-1 and TRBJ2-5, with 8 nucleotides matching TRBD1. The V gene's germline CDR1 is MGHDK and CDR2 SYGVNS. V lost 4 bases and J lost 4; bases outside the gene matches: 5. The CDR3 spans 14 residues. The CDR3 DNA sequence: TGTGCCAGCAGTGGCATAGGACAGGGAGAGACCCAGTACTTC. It yields the protein CASSGIGQGETQYF.